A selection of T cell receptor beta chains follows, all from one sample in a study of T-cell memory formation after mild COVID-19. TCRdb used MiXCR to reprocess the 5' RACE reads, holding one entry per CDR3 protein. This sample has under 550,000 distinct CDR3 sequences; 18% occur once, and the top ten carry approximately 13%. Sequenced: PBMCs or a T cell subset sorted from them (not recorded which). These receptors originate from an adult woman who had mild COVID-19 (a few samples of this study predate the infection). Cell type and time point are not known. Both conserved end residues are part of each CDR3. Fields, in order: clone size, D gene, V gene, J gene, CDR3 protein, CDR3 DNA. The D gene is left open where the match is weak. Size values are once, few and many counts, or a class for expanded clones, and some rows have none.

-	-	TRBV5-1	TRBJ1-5	CASSLALDQPQHF	TGCGCCAGCAGCTTGGCCTTAGATCAGCCCCAGCATTTT
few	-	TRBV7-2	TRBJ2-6	CASSFSAHSGANVLTF	TGTGCCAGCAGCTTTAGCGCGCACTCTGGGGCCAACGTCCTGACTTTC
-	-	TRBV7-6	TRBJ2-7	CASSLGDGDGLEQYF	TGTGCCAGCAGCTTAGGGGATGGGGATGGTCTCGAGCAGTACTTC
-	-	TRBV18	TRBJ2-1	CASSPPARAIHNEQFF	TGTGCCAGCTCACCACCGGCCAGGGCGATCCACAATGAGCAGTTCTTC
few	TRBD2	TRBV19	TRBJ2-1	CASSIGTSGRLLSYNEQFF	TGTGCCAGTAGTATAGGGACTAGCGGGCGTTTGTTATCCTACAATGAGCAGTTCTTC
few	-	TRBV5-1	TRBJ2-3	CASSLVGGAADTQYF	TGCGCCAGCAGCCTTGTAGGTGGGGCCGCAGATACGCAGTATTTT
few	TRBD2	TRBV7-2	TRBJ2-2	CASSPGLAVTGELFF	TGTGCCAGCAGTCCGGGACTAGCGGTGACCGGGGAGCTGTTTTTT
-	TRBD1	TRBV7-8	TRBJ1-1	CASSVGTGPLTEAFF	TGTGCCAGCAGCGTCGGGACAGGTCCACTCACTGAAGCTTTCTTT
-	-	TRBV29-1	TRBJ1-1	CSVEGRQMNTEAFF	TGCAGCGTTGAGGGGCGACAGATGAACACTGAAGCTTTCTTT
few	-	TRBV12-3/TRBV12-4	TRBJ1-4	CASSLGGNNEKLFF	TGTGCCAGCAGCCTAGGGGGGAATAATGAAAAACTGTTTTTT
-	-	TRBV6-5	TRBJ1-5	CASKGSGSNQPQHF	TGTGCCAGCAAAGGAAGCGGGAGCAATCAGCCCCAGCATTTT
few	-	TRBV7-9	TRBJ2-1	CASSVLSGVKQFF	TGTGCCAGCAGCGTTCTTTCAGGCGTTAAGCAGTTCTTC
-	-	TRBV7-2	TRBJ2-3	CASSYEGDPSTDTQYF	TGTGCCAGCAGTTACGAGGGGGACCCTAGCACAGATACGCAGTATTTT
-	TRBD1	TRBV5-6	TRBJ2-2	CASSFIDRGRTGELFF	TGTGCCAGCAGCTTCATCGACAGGGGGCGGACCGGGGAGCTGTTTTTT
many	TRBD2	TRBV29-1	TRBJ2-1	CSVLAEVSSYNEQFF	TGCAGCGTTCTAGCGGAAGTAAGCTCCTACAATGAGCAGTTCTTC
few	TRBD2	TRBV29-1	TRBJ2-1	CSVEGSGRGKEQFF	TGCAGCGTTGAGGGTAGCGGGAGGGGGAAGGAGCAGTTCTTC
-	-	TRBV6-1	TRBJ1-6	CASFTSYNSPLHF	TGTGCCAGCTTCACCTCCTATAATTCACCCCTCCACTTT
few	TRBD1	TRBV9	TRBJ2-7	CASSNRDSSYEQYF	TGTGCCAGCAGCAACCGGGACAGCTCCTACGAGCAGTACTTC
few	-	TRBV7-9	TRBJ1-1	CASSQRGSMNTEAFF	TGTGCCAGCAGCCAGAGGGGTTCTATGAACACTGAAGCTTTCTTT